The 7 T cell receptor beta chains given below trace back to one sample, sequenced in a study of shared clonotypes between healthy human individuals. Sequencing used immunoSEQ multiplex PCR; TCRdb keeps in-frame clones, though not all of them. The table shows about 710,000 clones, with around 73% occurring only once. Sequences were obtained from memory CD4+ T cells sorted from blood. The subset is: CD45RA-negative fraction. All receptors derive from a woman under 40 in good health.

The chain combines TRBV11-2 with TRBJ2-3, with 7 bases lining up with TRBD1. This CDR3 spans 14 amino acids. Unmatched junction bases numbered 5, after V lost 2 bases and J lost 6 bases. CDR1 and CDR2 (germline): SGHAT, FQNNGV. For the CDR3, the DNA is TGTGCCAGCAGCTTAACGACAGGGACGGATACGCAGTATTTT. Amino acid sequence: CASSLTTGTDTQYF.

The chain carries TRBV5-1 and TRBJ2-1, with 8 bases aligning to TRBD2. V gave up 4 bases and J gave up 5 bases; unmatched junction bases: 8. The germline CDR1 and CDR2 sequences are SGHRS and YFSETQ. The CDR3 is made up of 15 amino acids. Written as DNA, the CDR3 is TGCGCCAGCAGCCTCCTAGCGGGTGTAGACAATGAGCAGTTCTTC. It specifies CASSLLAGVDNEQFF.

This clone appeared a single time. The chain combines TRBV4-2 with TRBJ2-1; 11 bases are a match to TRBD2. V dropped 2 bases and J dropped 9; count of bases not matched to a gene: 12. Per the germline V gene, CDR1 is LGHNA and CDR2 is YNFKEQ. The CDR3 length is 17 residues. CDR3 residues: CASSQTLDSGRATEQFF. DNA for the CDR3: TGTGCCAGCAGCCAAACTCTAGATAGCGGGAGGGCCACTGAGCAGTTCTTC.

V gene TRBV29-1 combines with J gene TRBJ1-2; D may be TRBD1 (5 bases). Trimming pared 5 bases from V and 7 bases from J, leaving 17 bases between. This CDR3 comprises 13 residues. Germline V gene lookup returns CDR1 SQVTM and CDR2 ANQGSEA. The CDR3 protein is CSVLTGTLAGYTF. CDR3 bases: TGCAGCGTTTTAACCGGGACGTTGGCTGGCTACACCTTC.

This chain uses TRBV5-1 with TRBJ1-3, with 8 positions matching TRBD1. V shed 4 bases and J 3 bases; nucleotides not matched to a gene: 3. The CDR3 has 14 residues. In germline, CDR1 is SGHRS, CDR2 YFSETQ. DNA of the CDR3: TGCGCCAGCAGCGTAGGGACAGGTGGAAACACCATATATTTT. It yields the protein CASSVGTGGNTIYF.

CDR3 loop: CASSFYGTRTDTQYF. The CDR3 nucleotides read TGTGCCAGCAGCTTCTATGGGACTCGCACAGATACGCAGTATTTT. This sequence joins TRBV7-9 and TRBJ2-3; D is possibly TRBD2 (6 bases). V was shortened by 3 bases and J by 1 base, with 11 bases between the two germline ends. Looked up from germline, CDR1 is SEHNR and CDR2 is FQNEAQ (reference sequence). The length of the CDR3 is 15 residues.

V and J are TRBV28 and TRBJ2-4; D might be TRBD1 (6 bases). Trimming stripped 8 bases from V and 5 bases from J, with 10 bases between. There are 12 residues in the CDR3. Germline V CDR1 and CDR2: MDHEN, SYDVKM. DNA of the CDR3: TGTGCCAGCGGCCGACAGGAAAACATTCAGTACTTC. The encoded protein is CASGRQENIQYF.